These 2 T cell receptor beta chains originate from one sample sequenced in a study of blood T cell repertoires in COVID-19. This table comes from immunoSEQ multiplex PCR, and its TCRdb copy is limited to in-frame clones, with some not included. The repertoire holds about 60,000 clones, with roughly 80% as singletons. The sample was peripheral blood. These receptors all come from a human donor in a cohort sampled during active COVID-19.

The chain employs TRBV11-2 and TRBJ2-7; 8 bases agree with TRBD2. V was clipped by 3 bases and J by 3 bases; unmatched bases: 7. Germline loops: CDR1 SGHAT, CDR2 FQNNGV. The CDR3 is 15 residues long. This CDR3 is CASSFERGTIYEQYF. CDR3 DNA sequence: TGTGCCAGCAGCTTCGAGCGGGGGACAATCTACGAGCAGTACTTC. Together with reference TRBV11-2 and TRBJ2-7, the CDR3 gives the full variable domain: EAGVAQSPRYKIIEKRQSVAFWCNPISGHATLYWYQQILGQGPKLLIQFQNNGVVDDSQLPKDRFSAERLKGVDSTLKIQPAKLEDSAVYLCASSFERGTIYEQYFGPGTRLTVT.

This clone was recorded once. This chain connects TRBV5-5 to TRBJ2-2; no reliable D call. Deletions cut 2 bases from V and 4 bases from J, with 9 bases between. CDR3 length: 14 amino acids. The V gene's germline CDR1 is SGHKS and CDR2 YYEKEE (reference sequence). The CDR3 reads CASSFKLSTGELFF. CDR3 DNA: TGTGCCAGCAGCTTTAAGTTGAGCACCGGGGAGCTGTTTTTT.